This record covers a single TCR beta chain. The data belong to a study of blood T cell repertoires in COVID-19. The germline V and J ends were trimmed by 5 bases and 0 bases, with 11 bases remaining between them. The CDR3 loop spans 15 amino acids. Germline CDR1 is MNHEY and CDR2 is SMNVEV (reference sequence). Sequencing was performed with immunoSEQ multiplex PCR; in TCRdb, only in-frame clones are kept and a portion is missing. This table has some 100,000 clones, roughly 80% appearing once. The sample was peripheral blood. The TCR was taken from a man aged 70 or older with acute or convalescent COVID-19. The chain is built from TRBV27 and TRBJ1-5; a possible D gene is TRBD1 (5 bases). The CDR3 spells CASSRSTDSNQPQHF. The CDR3 DNA is TGTGCCAGCAGTAGGTCGACAGATAGCAATCAGCCCCAGCATTTT.